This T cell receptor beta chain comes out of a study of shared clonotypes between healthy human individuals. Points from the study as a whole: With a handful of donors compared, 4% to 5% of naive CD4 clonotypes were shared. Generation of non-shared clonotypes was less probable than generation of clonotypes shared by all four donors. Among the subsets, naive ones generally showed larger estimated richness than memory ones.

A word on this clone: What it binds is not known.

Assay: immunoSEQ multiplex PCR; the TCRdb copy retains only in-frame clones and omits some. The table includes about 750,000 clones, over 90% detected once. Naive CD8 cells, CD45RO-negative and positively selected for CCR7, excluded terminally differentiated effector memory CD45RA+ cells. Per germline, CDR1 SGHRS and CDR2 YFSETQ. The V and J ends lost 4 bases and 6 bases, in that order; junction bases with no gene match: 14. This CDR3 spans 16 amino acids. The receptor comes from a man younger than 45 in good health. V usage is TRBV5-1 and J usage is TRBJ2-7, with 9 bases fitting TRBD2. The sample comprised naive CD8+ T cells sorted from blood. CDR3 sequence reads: CASSLPQVAGEREQYF. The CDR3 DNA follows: TGCGCCAGCAGCCTCCCCCAAGTAGCGGGAGAGCGCGAGCAGTACTTC. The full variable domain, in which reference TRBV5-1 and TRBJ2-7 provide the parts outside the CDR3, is KAGVTQTPRYLIKTRGQQVTLSCSPISGHRSVSWYQQTPGQGLQFLFEYFSETQRNKGNFPGRFSGRQFSNSRSEMNVSTLELGDSALYLCASSLPQVAGEREQYFGPGTRLTVT.